The rows below give T cell receptor beta chains drawn from one sample of a study of liver allograft versus peripheral blood T cells. TCRdb independently ran MiXCR on the reads; one entry per CDR3 protein. This table has around 2,900 distinct CDR3 sequences, around 15% appearing once. These receptors all stem from a human patient who had a liver transplant. Some T cells may be transferred from the graft donor. Both conserved end residues are part of each CDR3.

V: TRBV6-1; CDR3: CASSELDSWGEWYSPLHF
V: TRBV20-1; CDR3: CSAQGPPNTEAFF
V: TRBV6-5; CDR3: CASSPQPGDTEAFF
V: TRBV18; CDR3: CASSTGQGAYGYTF
V: TRBV20-1; CDR3: CSARRMNTEAFF
V: TRBV29-1; CDR3: CSVGDRRAGELFF
V: TRBV3-1; CDR3: CASSQDPTNYGYTF
V: TRBV12-3/TRBV12-4; CDR3: CASRVAKNIQYF
V: TRBV5-4; CDR3: CASSPWTASPDEQYF
V: TRBV27; CDR3: CASSLSIQETSNQPQHF
V: TRBV6-1; CDR3: CASRGPGTPFSEQYF